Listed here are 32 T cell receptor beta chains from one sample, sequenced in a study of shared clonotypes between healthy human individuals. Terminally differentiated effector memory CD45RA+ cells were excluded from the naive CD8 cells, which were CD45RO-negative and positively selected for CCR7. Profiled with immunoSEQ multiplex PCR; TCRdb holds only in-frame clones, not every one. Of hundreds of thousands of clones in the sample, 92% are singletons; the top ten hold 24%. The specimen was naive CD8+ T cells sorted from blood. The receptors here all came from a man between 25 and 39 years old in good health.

CDR3 DNA: TGTGCCAGCTCACCCCCGGGACCCGCCTACAATGAGCAGTTCTTC. It encodes CASSPPGPAYNEQFF. The V call is TRBV18, the J call TRBJ2-1; either TRBD1 or TRBD2 may supply D (5 bases each). Germline V CDR1 and CDR2: KGHSH, LQKENI. This CDR3 is 15 amino acids long. Between the trimmed V and J ends, which lost 3 bases and 2 bases, there was a span of 11 bases.

The CDR3 region is CASSFRWGNTEAFF. CDR3 DNA sequence: TGTGCCAGCAGTTTCAGATGGGGGAACACTGAAGCTTTCTTT. The chain links TRBV28 to TRBJ1-1; unclear D gene. The germline V and J ends were trimmed by 3 bases and 1 base, with 9 bases remaining between them. Germline CDR1 reads MDHEN; CDR2 reads SYDVKM. The CDR3 sequence is 14 residues long. Full variable domain (rest looked up from reference TRBV28 and TRBJ1-1): DVKVTQSSRYLVKRTGEKVFLECVQDMDHENMFWYRQDPGLGLRLIYFSYDVKMKEKGDIPEGYSVSREKKERFSLILESASTNQTSMYLCASSFRWGNTEAFFGQGTRLTVV.

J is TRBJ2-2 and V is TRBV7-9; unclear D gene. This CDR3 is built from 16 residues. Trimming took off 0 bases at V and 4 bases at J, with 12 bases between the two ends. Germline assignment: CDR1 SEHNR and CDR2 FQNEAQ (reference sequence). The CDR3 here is CASSLASPPATGELFF. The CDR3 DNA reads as TGTGCCAGCAGCTTAGCGTCCCCCCCAGCCACCGGGGAGCTGTTTTTT. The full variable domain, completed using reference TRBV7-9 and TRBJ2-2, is DTGVSQNPRHKITKRGQNVTFRCDPISEHNRLYWYRQTLGQGPEFLTYFQNEAQLEKSRLLSDRFSAERPKGSFSTLEIQRTEQGDSAMYLCASSLASPPATGELFFGEGSRLTVL.

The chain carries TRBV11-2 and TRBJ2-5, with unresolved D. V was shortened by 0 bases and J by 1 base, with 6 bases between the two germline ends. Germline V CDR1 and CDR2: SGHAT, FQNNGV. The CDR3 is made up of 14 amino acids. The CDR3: CASSLDWGQETQYF. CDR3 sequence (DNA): TGTGCCAGCAGCTTAGATTGGGGCCAAGAGACCCAGTACTTC.

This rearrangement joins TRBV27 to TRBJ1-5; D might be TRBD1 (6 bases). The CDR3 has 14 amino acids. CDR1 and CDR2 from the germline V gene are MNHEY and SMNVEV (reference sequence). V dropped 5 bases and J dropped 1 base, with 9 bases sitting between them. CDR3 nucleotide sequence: TGTGCCAGCAGTCGCACAGGGAGCAATCAGCCCCAGCATTTT. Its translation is CASSRTGSNQPQHF.

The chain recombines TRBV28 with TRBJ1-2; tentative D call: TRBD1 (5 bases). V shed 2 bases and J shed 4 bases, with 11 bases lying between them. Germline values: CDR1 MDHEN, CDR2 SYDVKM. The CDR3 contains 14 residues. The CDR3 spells CASSLTTEVYGYTF. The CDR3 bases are TGTGCCAGCAGTTTAACGACAGAGGTCTATGGCTACACCTTC.

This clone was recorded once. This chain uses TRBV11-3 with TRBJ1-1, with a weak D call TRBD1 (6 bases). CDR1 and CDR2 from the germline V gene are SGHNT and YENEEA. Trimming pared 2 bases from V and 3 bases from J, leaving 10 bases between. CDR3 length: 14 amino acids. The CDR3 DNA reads TGTGCCAGCAGCTTAAGGGGGTACGACACTGAAGCTTTCTTT. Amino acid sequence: CASSLRGYDTEAFF.

This CDR3 is CSAIQGTSGNTIYF. The DNA for the CDR3 is TGCAGCGCCATACAGGGGACGAGTGGAAACACCATATATTTT. The gene calls are TRBV29-1 and TRBJ1-3, with 7 bases matching TRBD1. Trimming took 7 bases from V and 3 from J; bases not matched to a gene: 9. The germline V gene has CDR1 SQVTM and CDR2 ANQGSEA. The CDR3 spans 14 residues.

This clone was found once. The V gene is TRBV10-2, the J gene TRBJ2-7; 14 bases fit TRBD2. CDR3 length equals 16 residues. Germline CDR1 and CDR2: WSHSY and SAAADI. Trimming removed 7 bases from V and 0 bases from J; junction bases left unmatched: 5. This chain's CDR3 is CASIPGTSGSSYEQYF. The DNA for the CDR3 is TGCGCCAGCATCCCCGGGACTAGCGGGAGCTCCTACGAGCAGTACTTC.

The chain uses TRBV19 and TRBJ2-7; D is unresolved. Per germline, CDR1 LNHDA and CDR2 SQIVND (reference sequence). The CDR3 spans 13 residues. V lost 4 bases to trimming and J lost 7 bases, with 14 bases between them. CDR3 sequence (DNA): TGTGCCAGTAGTAATTCGGCATGGCGGGAGCAGTACTTC. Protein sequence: CASSNSAWREQYF. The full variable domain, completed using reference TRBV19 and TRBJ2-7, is DGGITQSPKYLFRKEGQNVTLSCEQNLNHDAMYWYRQDPGQGLRLIYYSQIVNDFQKGDIAEGYSVSREKKESFPLTVTSAQKNPTAFYLCASSNSAWREQYFGPGTRLTVT.

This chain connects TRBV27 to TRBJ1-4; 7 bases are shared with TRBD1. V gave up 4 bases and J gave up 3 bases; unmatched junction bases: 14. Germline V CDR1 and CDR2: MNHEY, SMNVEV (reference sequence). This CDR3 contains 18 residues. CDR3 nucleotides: TGTGCCAGCAGTTCGCTAGACATCAACAGGGGAGCTAATGAAAAACTGTTTTTT. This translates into CASSSLDINRGANEKLFF.

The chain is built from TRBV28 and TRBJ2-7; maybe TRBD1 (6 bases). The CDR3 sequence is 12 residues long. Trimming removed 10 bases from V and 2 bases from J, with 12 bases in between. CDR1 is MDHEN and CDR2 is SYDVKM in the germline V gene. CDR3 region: CATGTPAYEQYF. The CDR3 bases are TGTGCCACTGGGACACCAGCCTACGAGCAGTACTTC.

The CDR3 reads CASQRGRTDTQYF. CDR3 in DNA: TGTGCCAGCCAGCGGGGGCGCACAGATACGCAGTATTTT. The V gene is TRBV7-8, the J gene TRBJ2-3; 8 nucleotides agree with TRBD2. Trimming took 8 bases from V and 1 from J; bases not matched to a gene: 2. This CDR3 has 13 amino acids. Germline V CDR1 and CDR2: SGHVS, FQNEAQ. The full variable domain, with the rest looked up from reference TRBV7-8 and TRBJ2-3, is GAGVSQSPRYKVAKRGQDVALRCDPISGHVSLFWYQQALGQGPEFLTYFQNEAQLDKSGLPSDRFFAERPEGSVSTLKIQRTQQEDSAVYLCASQRGRTDTQYFGPGTRLTVL.

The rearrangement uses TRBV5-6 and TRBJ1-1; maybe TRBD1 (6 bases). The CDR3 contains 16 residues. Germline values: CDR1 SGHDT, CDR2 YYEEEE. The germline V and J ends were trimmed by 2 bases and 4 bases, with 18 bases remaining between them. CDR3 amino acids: CASSLSPRGAGTEAFF. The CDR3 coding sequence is TGTGCCAGCAGCTTATCCCCCCGGGGGGCCGGCACTGAAGCTTTCTTT.

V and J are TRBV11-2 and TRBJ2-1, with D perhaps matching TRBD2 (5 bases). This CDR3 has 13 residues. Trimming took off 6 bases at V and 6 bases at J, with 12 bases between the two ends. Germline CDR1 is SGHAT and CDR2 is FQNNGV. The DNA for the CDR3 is TGTGCCAGCAGTCTAGCCGTATTCAATGAGCAGTTCTTC. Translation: CASSLAVFNEQFF.

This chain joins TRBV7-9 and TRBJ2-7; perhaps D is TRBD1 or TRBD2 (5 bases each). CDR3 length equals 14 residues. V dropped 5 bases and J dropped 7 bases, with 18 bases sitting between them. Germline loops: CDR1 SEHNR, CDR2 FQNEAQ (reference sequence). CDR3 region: CASSPRDAVWEQYF. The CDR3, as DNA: TGTGCCAGCAGCCCCCGGGACGCCGTGTGGGAGCAGTACTTC.

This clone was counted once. CDR3 region: CASSLGAEAFF. CDR3 coding DNA: TGTGCCAGCAGCCTAGGAGCTGAAGCTTTCTTT. This chain connects TRBV4-2 to TRBJ1-1; D not certain. This CDR3 spans 11 amino acids. Trimming removed 4 bases from V and 6 bases from J, with 6 bases in between. Germline CDR1 and CDR2: LGHNA and YNFKEQ.

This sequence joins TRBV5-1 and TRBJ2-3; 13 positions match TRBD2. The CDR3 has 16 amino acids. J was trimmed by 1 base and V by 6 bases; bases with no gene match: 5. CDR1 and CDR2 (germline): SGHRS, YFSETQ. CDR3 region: CASKLTSGRGTDTQYF. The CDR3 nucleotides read TGCGCCAGCAAACTAACTAGCGGGAGGGGCACAGATACGCAGTATTTT.

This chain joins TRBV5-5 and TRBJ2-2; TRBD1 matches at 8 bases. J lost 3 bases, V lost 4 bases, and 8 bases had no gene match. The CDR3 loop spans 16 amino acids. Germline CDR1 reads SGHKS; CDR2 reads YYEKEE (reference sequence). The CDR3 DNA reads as TGTGCCAGCAGCGGGCACGACAGGGGACACACCGGGGAGCTGTTTTTT. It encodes CASSGHDRGHTGELFF.

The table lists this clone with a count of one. The CDR3 DNA follows: TGTGCTAGTGGTTTGGGGCACTTACTAAGTTCGCAGTATTTT. Translation: CASGLGHLLSSQYF. The gene calls are TRBV12-5 and TRBJ2-3; unclear D gene. CDR3 size: 14 residues. Germline CDR1 reads LGHNT; CDR2 reads FRNRAP. V was trimmed by 1 base and J by 10 bases, leaving 15 bases between them.

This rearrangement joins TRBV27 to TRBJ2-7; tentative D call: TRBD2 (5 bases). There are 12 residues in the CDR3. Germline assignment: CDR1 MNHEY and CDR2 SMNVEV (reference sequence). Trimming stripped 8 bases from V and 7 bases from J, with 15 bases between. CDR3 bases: TGTGCCAGCTCGGGATCCAGGTTGGAGCAGTACTTC. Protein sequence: CASSGSRLEQYF.

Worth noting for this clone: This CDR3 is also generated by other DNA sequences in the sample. CDR3 in DNA: TGTGCCAGCAGCTTGGGTAGCTACGAGCAGTACTTC. The encoded protein is CASSLGSYEQYF. V gene TRBV7-9 combines with J gene TRBJ2-7; no clear D gene. Deletions cut 3 bases from V and 3 bases from J, with 6 bases between. Per the germline V gene, CDR1 is SEHNR and CDR2 is FQNEAQ (reference sequence). CDR3 size: 12 residues.

In DNA form, the CDR3 reads TGTGCCAGCAGTTCGGGGGCCACCTACGAGCAGTACTTC. It translates to CASSSGATYEQYF. The rearrangement links TRBV6-5 to TRBJ2-7; D possibly uses TRBD1 or TRBD2 (6 bases each). The CDR3 contains 13 residues. Trimming cost V 4 bases and J 2 bases, with 9 bases left between them. From germline, CDR1 is MNHEY and CDR2 SVGAGI.

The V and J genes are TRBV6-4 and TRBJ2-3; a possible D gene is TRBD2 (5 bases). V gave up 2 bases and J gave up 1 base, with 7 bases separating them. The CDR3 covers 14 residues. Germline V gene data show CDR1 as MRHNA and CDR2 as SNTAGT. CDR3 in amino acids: CASSDTGGTDTQYF. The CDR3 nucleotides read TGTGCCAGCAGTGACACCGGGGGCACAGATACGCAGTATTTT.

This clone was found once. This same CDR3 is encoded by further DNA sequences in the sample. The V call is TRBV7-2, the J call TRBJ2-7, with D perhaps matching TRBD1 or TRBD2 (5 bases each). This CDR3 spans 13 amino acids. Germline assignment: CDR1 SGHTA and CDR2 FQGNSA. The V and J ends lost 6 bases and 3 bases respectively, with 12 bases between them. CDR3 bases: TGTGCCAGCAGTCCCGGGACGGGCTACGAGCAGTACTTC. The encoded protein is CASSPGTGYEQYF.

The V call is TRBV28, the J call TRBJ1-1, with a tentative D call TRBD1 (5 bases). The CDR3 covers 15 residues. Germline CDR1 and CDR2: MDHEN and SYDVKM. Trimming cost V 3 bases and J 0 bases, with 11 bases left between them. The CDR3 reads CASSLYQGMNTEAFF. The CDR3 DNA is TGTGCCAGCAGTTTGTATCAGGGCATGAACACTGAAGCTTTCTTT.

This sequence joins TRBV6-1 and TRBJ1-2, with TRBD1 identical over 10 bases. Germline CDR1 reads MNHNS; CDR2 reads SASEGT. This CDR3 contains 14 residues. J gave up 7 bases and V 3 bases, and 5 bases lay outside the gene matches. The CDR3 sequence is CASSDTRDRGGYTF. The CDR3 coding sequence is TGTGCCAGCAGTGACACCCGGGACAGGGGTGGCTACACCTTC.

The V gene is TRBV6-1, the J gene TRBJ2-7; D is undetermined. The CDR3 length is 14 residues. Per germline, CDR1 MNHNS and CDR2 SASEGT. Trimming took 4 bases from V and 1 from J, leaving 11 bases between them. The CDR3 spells CASSVLIGSYEQYF. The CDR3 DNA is TGTGCCAGCAGTGTTCTAATTGGGTCCTACGAGCAGTACTTC.

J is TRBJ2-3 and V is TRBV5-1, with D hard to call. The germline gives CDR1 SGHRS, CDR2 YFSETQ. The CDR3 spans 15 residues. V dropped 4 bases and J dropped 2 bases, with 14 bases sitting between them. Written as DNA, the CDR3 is TGCGCCAGCAGCCCTTTCGGGTTATCCACAGATACGCAGTATTTT. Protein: CASSPFGLSTDTQYF.

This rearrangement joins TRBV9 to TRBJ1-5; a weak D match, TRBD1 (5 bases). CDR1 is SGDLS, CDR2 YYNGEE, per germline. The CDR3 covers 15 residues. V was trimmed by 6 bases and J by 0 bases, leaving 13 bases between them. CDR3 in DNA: TGTGCCAGCAACCCCCTAGGGGCTAGCAATCAGCCCCAGCATTTT. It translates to CASNPLGASNQPQHF.

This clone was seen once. This CDR3 reads CSVDVSGVSETQYF. In nucleotides, the CDR3 is TGCAGCGTTGATGTGTCAGGTGTTAGTGAGACCCAGTACTTC. The J gene is TRBJ2-5, the V gene TRBV29-1; no clear D. CDR1 is SQVTM and CDR2 is ANQGSEA in the germline V gene. Trimming took 3 bases from V and 5 from J, leaving 16 bases between them. The CDR3 sequence is 14 residues long.

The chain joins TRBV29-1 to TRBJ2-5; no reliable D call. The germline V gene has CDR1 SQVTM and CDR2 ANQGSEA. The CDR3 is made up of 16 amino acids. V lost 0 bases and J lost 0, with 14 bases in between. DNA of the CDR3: TGCAGCGTTGAAGACTGGGGTATTCCAAACCAAGAGACCCAGTACTTC. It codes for CSVEDWGIPNQETQYF. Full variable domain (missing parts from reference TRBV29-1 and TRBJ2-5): SAVISQKPSRDICQRGTSLTIQCQVDSQVTMMFWYRQQPGQSLTLIATANQGSEATYESGFVIDKFPISRPNLTFSTLTVSNMSPEDSSIYLCSVEDWGIPNQETQYFGPGTRLLVL.